Listed below are T cell receptor beta chains from one sample, sequenced in a study of CD8 T cells in Susac syndrome. MiXCR, run by TCRdb on the immunoSEQ multiplex PCR reads, gives a single entry per CDR3 protein. The sample holds approximately 160,000 distinct CDR3 sequences; roughly 94% are singletons and the top ten take about 0.1%. The sample consisted of CD4+ T cells from PBMCs. These receptors all come from a human donor with multiple sclerosis. CDR3s include the opening cysteine and the closing phenylalanine or tryptophan. A D gene is named only where the DNA matches it firmly. Clone size is stated in some rows and not others, as once, few, many or a class when expanded.

. TRBJ1-4 TRBV6-1 . TGTGCCAGCAGGGACGGCCTCAGAACTAATGAAAAGCTGTTTTTT CASRDGLRTNEKLFF
. TRBJ2-5 TRBV12-3/TRBV12-4 . TGTGCCAGCTGCAAAGGAGGAGTAGAGACCCAGTACTTC CASCKGGVETQYF
. TRBJ2-1 TRBV10-3 TRBD2 TGTGCCATCAGTGAGTCGACGGGAGGGAGGGATGAGCAGTTCTTC CAISESTGGRDEQFF
. TRBJ2-3 TRBV30 TRBD2 TGTGCCTGGAGTAGGCTAGCGGACACAGATACGCAGTATTTT CAWSRLADTDTQYF
. TRBJ2-3 TRBV3-1 . TGTGCCAGCACGGGTGTCACAGATACGCAGTATTTT CASTGVTDTQYF
. TRBJ2-4 TRBV28 . TGTGCCAGCAGTTTTCACCAGGATGGGGACATTCAGTACTTC CASSFHQDGDIQYF
. TRBJ1-2 TRBV12-3/TRBV12-4 . TGTGCCAGTCTAGGGGGGGGCTATGGCTACACCTTC CASLGGGYGYTF
. TRBJ2-4 TRBV29-1 TRBD2 TGCAGCGTAAGAGGGACTAGCGGAGAACGGTCGTACTTC CSVRGTSGERSYF
. TRBJ1-5 TRBV12-2 . TGTGCAAGTCGCGAACAAATCCGACAGGGGGATCAGCCCCAGCATTTT CASREQIRQGDQPQHF
. TRBJ2-1 TRBV27 . TGTGCCAGCAGTAGGGGGGGGAGTGGCCATGAGCAGTTCTTC CASSRGGSGHEQFF
. TRBJ1-5 TRBV20-1 . TGCAGTGCCCCACCCGACAGGTATCAGCCCCAGCATTTT CSAPPDRYQPQHF
. TRBJ1-3 TRBV30 . TGTGCCTGGAGTGTACAATCTGGAAACACCATATATTTT CAWSVQSGNTIYF
. TRBJ2-3 TRBV6-5 . TGTGCCCACAGGGCGGGCCCCCGGGATACGCAGTATTTT CAHRAGPRDTQYF
. TRBJ1-1 TRBV6-5 . TGTGCCAGCAGTCGGACAGTCATGAACACTGAAGCTTTCTTT CASSRTVMNTEAFF
once TRBJ2-7 TRBV20-1 TRBD2 TGCAGTGCTAGAGACCCGACTAGCGTGTCCTACGAGCAGTACTTC CSARDPTSVSYEQYF
. TRBJ1-2 TRBV30 . TGTGCCTGGAGTTTAGCAGGGCGGTCTGGCTACACCTTC CAWSLAGRSGYTF
. TRBJ2-5 TRBV19 TRBD2 TGTGCCAGTGCGGGGGGGGAAGCGGGAGCCACGGAGACCCAGTACTTC CASAGGEAGATETQYF
. TRBJ2-3 TRBV13 TRBD2 TGTGCCAGCAGCTTAGTCGGACTAGCGGGAGTAGGTGATACGCAGTATTTT CASSLVGLAGVGDTQYF
. TRBJ2-7 TRBV5-6 TRBD2 TGTGCCAGCAGCTTGGCCGGTCGGACTAGCGGCGAGCAGTACTTC CASSLAGRTSGEQYF
. TRBJ2-7 TRBV7-3 TRBD2 TGTGCCAGCAGCTTAATAGAACGGCCCCTAGCGGTTTACTACGAGCAGTACTTC CASSLIERPLAVYYEQYF
. TRBJ1-1 TRBV11-2 . TGTGCCAGCAGCTTAACTATGAACACTGAAGCTTTCTTT CASSLTMNTEAFF
. TRBJ2-6 TRBV29-1 . TGCAGCGTTGGAGGGGACAACGTCCTGACTTTC CSVGGDNVLTF
. TRBJ1-2 TRBV3-1 . TGTGCCAGCAGCCAAGAAGGGGCCGGTGGCTACACCTTC CASSQEGAGGYTF
. TRBJ1-2 TRBV19 TRBD1 TGTGCCAGTAGTATTCCATCCGGACAGGGGGACTATGGCTACACCTTC CASSIPSGQGDYGYTF
. TRBJ1-5 TRBV7-2 . TGTGCCAGCAGCCTCCCACAGGCCCAGCAGCATTTT CASSLPQAQQHF
once TRBJ1-5 TRBV6-1 . TGTGCCAGCAGTGATACAGGGCTTGGGCAGCCCCAGCATTTT CASSDTGLGQPQHF
. TRBJ1-4 TRBV27 . TGTGCCAGCAGTTTCGGAGGGCGTGAAAAACTGTTTTTT CASSFGGREKLFF
. TRBJ2-5 TRBV12-3/TRBV12-4 TRBD2 TGTGCCAGCAGGGTAGCGGGAGTCGGCGAGACCCAGTACTTC CASRVAGVGETQYF
once TRBJ2-1 TRBV29-1 TRBD1 TGCAGCGCCATTAAGGGACAGGGGATATTTGATGAGCAGTTCTTC CSAIKGQGIFDEQFF
few TRBJ1-2 TRBV7-9 . TGTGCCTCCGGGGGTAACTATGGCTACACCTTC CASGGNYGYTF
. TRBJ2-2 TRBV7-3 . TGTGCCAGCAGCCCCCGGGCGGACACCGGGGAGCTGTTTTTT CASSPRADTGELFF
. TRBJ2-7 TRBV28 . TGTGCCAGCACGCGGCAGTGGGGCTACGAGCAGTACTTC CASTRQWGYEQYF
once TRBJ1-1 TRBV2 TRBD1 TGTGCCAGCAGCGCTCGACAGGGGGGGACTGAAGCTTTCTTT CASSARQGGTEAFF
. TRBJ1-2 TRBV30 . TGTGCCTGGAGCCTCACTATTTCCCAAGATGGCTACACCTTC CAWSLTISQDGYTF
. TRBJ2-2 TRBV5-4 TRBD2 TGTGCCAGCCGCCTAGCGGGGAGAAACACCGGGGAGCTGTTTTTT CASRLAGRNTGELFF
. TRBJ2-1 TRBV29-1 TRBD2 TGCAGCGTTGAAGAGGCGAGCGGGGCCTCCTACAATGAGCAGTTCTTC CSVEEASGASYNEQFF
. TRBJ2-5 TRBV15 TRBD2 TGTGCCACCAGCAGAGATGGGCCGACTAGCGGTCATCAAGAGACCCAGTACTTC CATSRDGPTSGHQETQYF
. TRBJ1-4 TRBV7-2 . TGTGCCTGCCAAGAGGCAACTAATGAAAAACTGTTTTTT CACQEATNEKLFF
. TRBJ2-5 TRBV29-1 . TGCAGCGTTGCCGGGGCCGGTGCTGGGGAGACCCAGTACTTC CSVAGAGAGETQYF
once TRBJ2-7 TRBV7-3 . TGTGCCAGCAGCCTCGGGACTCCTAACGAGCAGTACTTC CASSLGTPNEQYF
. TRBJ1-5 TRBV20-1 TRBD1 TGCAGTGCTAGAGTAGGACAGGGAGGCCAGCCCCAGCATTTT CSARVGQGGQPQHF
. TRBJ2-7 TRBV5-8 . TGTGCCAGCAGCGTTACCTACGAGCAGTACTTC CASSVTYEQYF
. TRBJ2-3 TRBV29-1 . TGCAGCTCCCGCGGGGGACACACAGATACGCAGTATTTT CSSRGGHTDTQYF
. TRBJ2-3 TRBV24-1 TRBD2 TGTGCCACAAGTGAACCGGCGGGAGCATCAGATACGCAGTATTTT CATSEPAGASDTQYF
once TRBJ1-6 TRBV30 . TGTGCCTGGAGTCTCTATAGGACAATCAATTCACCCCTCCACTTT CAWSLYRTINSPLHF
. TRBJ2-7 TRBV6-2/TRBV6-3 TRBD2 TGTGCCAGCAGTTCAGCGGGAGGGCGAGGCTACGAGCAGTACTTC CASSSAGGRGYEQYF
. TRBJ1-2 TRBV27 . TGTGCCAGCAGTCGGGACATAATCTATGGCTACACCTTC CASSRDIIYGYTF
. TRBJ2-2 TRBV3-1 . TGTGCCAGCAGTTTGGGGGGCACCGGGGAGCTGTTTTTT CASSLGGTGELFF
. TRBJ2-7 TRBV10-2 . TGCGCCAGCAGTCGACTAGGTGCTTCCTACGAGCAGTACTTC CASSRLGASYEQYF
. TRBJ1-2 TRBV9 TRBD1 TGTGCCAGCAGCGCCCGGGACAGCTTCTATGGCTACACCTTC CASSARDSFYGYTF
. TRBJ1-2 TRBV28 . TGTGCCAGCAGTTTGCAGGAGAGAGGCTACACCTTC CASSLQERGYTF
few TRBJ2-7 TRBV6-5 TRBD2 TGTGCCAGCAGACCGCCTAGCGGGACCTACGAGCAGTACTTC CASRPPSGTYEQYF
. TRBJ2-1 TRBV7-2 . TGTGCCAGCAGTCTCCCCGGGACACCCTACAATGAGCAGTTCTTC CASSLPGTPYNEQFF
. TRBJ1-6 TRBV20-1 TRBD1 TGCAGTGCTAGATCTGTGGGACAGGGGAATTCACCCCTCCACTTT CSARSVGQGNSPLHF
. TRBJ2-2 TRBV19 . TGTGCCAGTAATGAAGGCACCGGGGAGCTGTTTTTT CASNEGTGELFF